This T cell receptor beta chain was captured by sequencing in a study of T cell repertoires in chronic hepatitis B (dated by TCRdb to 2018 to 2020). The method behind the library was the immunoSEQ multiplex PCR assay. TCRdb stores this immuneACCESS table with in-frame sequences only. Part of the clones is absent; in the studies checked, under half of the shortfall reflects unresolved V genes, and no reason is known for the rest. The sample table on file contains about 100 clones. From cysteine to phenylalanine, the CDR3 is 13 amino acids long. The DNA shown is the 39-base CDR3, in frame from base 1. The germline V gene encodes CDR1 MDHEN and CDR2 SYDVKM. V sheds 2 bases and J sheds 5 bases, leaving 7 bases between their ends. On this clone: It has no much larger one-base neighbor in the sample; base qualities were not kept.

This TCR was recovered from a human donor with chronic hepatitis B virus infection. Source material: HBV polymerase (pol387) epitope-specific CD8+ T cells from PBMCs. This receptor chain uses TRBV28 and TRBJ2-1, with the D gene not clear enough to name. The DNA sequence follows: TGTGCCAGCAGTTTAACGCCTAACAATGAGCAGTTCTTC. Translated, it gives CASSLTPNNEQFF.